Sequencing of this T cell receptor (beta chain) was carried out in a study of blood T cell repertoires in COVID-19. TCRdb keeps only in-frame clones here, not all; method: immunoSEQ multiplex PCR. The table shows fewer than 65,000 clones, with about 86% occurring only once. The CDR3 length is 15 residues. Germline CDR1 and CDR2: SGHRS and YFSETQ. Trimming cost V 0 bases and J 1 base, with 7 bases left between them. The receptor was isolated from a man aged 60 to 75 with acute or convalescent COVID-19. J is TRBJ2-2 and V is TRBV5-1; D uncertain. Source material: peripheral blood. The CDR3, as DNA: TGCGCCAGCAGCTTGGGTCATCAGAACACCGGGGAGCTGTTTTTT. Translation gives CASSLGHQNTGELFF.